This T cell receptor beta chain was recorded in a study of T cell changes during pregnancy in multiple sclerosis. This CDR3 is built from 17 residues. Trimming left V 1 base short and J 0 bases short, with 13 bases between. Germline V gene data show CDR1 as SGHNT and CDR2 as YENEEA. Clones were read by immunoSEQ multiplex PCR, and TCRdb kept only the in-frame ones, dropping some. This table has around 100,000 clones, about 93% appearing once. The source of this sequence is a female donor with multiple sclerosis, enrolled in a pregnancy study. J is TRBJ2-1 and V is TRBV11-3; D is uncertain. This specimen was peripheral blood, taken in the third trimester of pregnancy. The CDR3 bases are TGTGCCAGCAGCTTAGCTCCGGGTTCCGCCTCCTACAATGAGCAGTTCTTC. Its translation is CASSLAPGSASYNEQFF.